This TCR beta chain stems from a study of cytomegalovirus exposure and HLA in healthy donors. This CDR3 contains 13 residues. Germline V gene lookup returns CDR1 MNHEY and CDR2 SMNVEV (reference sequence). V was clipped by 8 bases and J by 5 bases, with 13 bases between them. The PCR ran on 60 Vbeta and 13 Jbeta primers. TCRdb's table, derived via immunoSEQ multiplex PCR, lists solely in-frame clones and lacks some. The sample yields about 150,000 clones, around 79% seen once. Sequences were obtained from PBMCs. The receptor comes from a man aged 25 to 40 in good health and CMV-seropositive. This chain joins TRBV27 and TRBJ1-5, with a possible D match to TRBD1 (6 bases). CDR3 DNA: TGTGCCAGCGGATGGGGGCACGATCAGCCCCAGCATTTT. It is translated as CASGWGHDQPQHF.